Listed below are T cell receptor beta chains from one sample, sequenced in a study of shared clonotypes between healthy human individuals. Libraries were prepared by immunoSEQ multiplex PCR; TCRdb keeps only in-frame clonotypes and omits some of them. The repertoire holds about 2 million clones, with 85% to 95% as singletons. The sample comprised naive CD4+ T cells sorted from blood. Source of these receptors: a man between 18 and 35 years old in good health. The conserved cysteine and the conserved F or W are not part of the CDR3 here. The order of the fields is CDR3 protein, V gene, clone size, J gene. A clone size is listed for some rows: how often the clone was seen (once, few, many), or a class if it is expanded.

ASSRGRNLGPQH | TRBV5-6 | NA | TRBJ1-5
AISESGGISTDTQY | TRBV10-3 | NA | TRBJ2-3
ASSAIQGSSGYT | TRBV6-1 | NA | TRBJ1-2
ASSEGSYGYT | TRBV6-1 | once | TRBJ1-2
ASSPPGANVLT | TRBV18 | NA | TRBJ2-6
ASGIQGPNEKLF | TRBV2 | NA | TRBJ1-4
AWSPKDQAF | TRBV30 | few | TRBJ1-1
ASSLDSGGTEAF | TRBV5-1 | few | TRBJ1-1
ASSEMAGELR | TRBV2 | NA | TRBJ2-7
AWSRDSYNSPLH | TRBV30 | NA | TRBJ1-6
ASSYWQGEQY | TRBV5-6 | NA | TRBJ2-7
ASSLGLGTGELF | TRBV7-2 | NA | TRBJ2-2
ASSIPGTAFEKLF | TRBV21-1 | NA | TRBJ1-4
ASSRTSGRTTGELF | TRBV7-2 | NA | TRBJ2-2
ASSYQPEGNTEAF | TRBV6-5 | NA | TRBJ1-1
ASSPMRKPQTQY | TRBV28 | NA | TRBJ2-5
ASRQQGENGYT | TRBV28 | NA | TRBJ1-2
ASSRGRGDTQY | TRBV7-7 | NA | TRBJ2-3
ASSYGRGSYAGELF | TRBV6-6 | NA | TRBJ2-2
ASRETGGEQY | TRBV5-1 | NA | TRBJ2-7
ASHGGTKSDYEQY | TRBV11-1 | NA | TRBJ2-7
ASSVAGTSYNEQF | TRBV9 | NA | TRBJ2-1
ASSLPGVGGPQH | TRBV7-3 | NA | TRBJ1-5
ASSSSGAGEAQY | TRBV5-1 | NA | TRBJ2-3
ASSLDTKVY | TRBV11-2 | NA | TRBJ1-3
ASSPRGWAGTGELF | TRBV7-2 | NA | TRBJ2-2
ASSGSYDRGVREQY | TRBV19 | NA | TRBJ2-7
ASTKTGDISNQPQH | TRBV19 | NA | TRBJ1-5
ATTLTPGRYGYT | TRBV27 | NA | TRBJ1-2